This record covers a single T cell receptor (beta chain). These data belong to a study of blood T cell repertoires in COVID-19. Unmatched junction bases numbered 3, after V lost 3 bases and J lost 6 bases. The germline V gene has CDR1 MNHNS and CDR2 SASEGT. The CDR3 length is 13 residues. Ages ranged from about 18 to 89 years, with residence in 24 US areas. The data were produced by immunoSEQ multiplex PCR, yet TCRdb's version contains in-frame clones alone and is incomplete. This sample has under 300,000 clones; about nine tenths occur once, and the top ten carry roughly 6.3%. What was sequenced was PBMCs or T cells enriched from blood (not recorded which). The receptor was derived from a woman in her twenties or thirties with acute COVID-19. The chain couples TRBV6-1 to TRBJ1-2; the match to TRBD1 covers 8 bases. The CDR3 DNA reads as TGTGCCAGCAGTGACAGGGGGCGTGATGGCTACACCTTC. It yields the protein CASSDRGRDGYTF.